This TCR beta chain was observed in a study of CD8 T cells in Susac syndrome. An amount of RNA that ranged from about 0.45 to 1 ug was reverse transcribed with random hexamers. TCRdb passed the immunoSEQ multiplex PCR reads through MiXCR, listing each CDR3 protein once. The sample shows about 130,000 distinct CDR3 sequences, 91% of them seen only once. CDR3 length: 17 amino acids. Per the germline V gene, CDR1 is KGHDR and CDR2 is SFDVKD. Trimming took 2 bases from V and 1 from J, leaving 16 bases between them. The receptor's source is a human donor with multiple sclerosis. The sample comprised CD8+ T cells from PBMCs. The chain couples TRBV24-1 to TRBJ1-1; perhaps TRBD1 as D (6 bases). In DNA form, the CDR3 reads TGTGCCACCAGTGATTCCCCGAGGGGGAGGGGGAACACTGAAGCTTTCTTT. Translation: CATSDSPRGRGNTEAFF.